This T cell receptor beta chain comes out of a study of T-cell memory formation after mild COVID-19 listed by TCRdb under 2021. About the full investigation: Most TCR sequence clusters were specific to one of the two donors. Longitudinal TCRalpha and TCRbeta repertoire sequencing tracked T-cell clones expanding and contracting after mild COVID-19 in two donors. Two young, previously healthy adult volunteers made up the cohort, one male and one female. The investigation overall reported the following: The detection of some responding clones in pre-infection memory suggests that pre-existing cross-reactive memory T cells joined the SARS-CoV-2 response. Clones contracting from day 15 to 85 had balanced CD4/CD8 phenotypes, while a second wave expanding from day 15 to 37 was biased towards CD4+. The study covered only a couple of mild cases, and larger cohorts including severe cases with pre-infection samples were considered necessary. Contracting CD4+ clones appeared mostly in the CM and EM memory subsets, whereas CD8+ clones were enriched in EMRA. Whether the second-wave clones peaking on day 37 were SARS-CoV-2 specific was not confirmed.

This clonotype was observed a few times. Its antigen is currently not known. No much larger clone is present one base from it, and per-base qualities are unavailable. CDR1 and CDR2 are read off the germline V gene as ENHRY and SYGVKD. The CDR3 numbers 15 residues from cysteine through phenylalanine. Only the CDR3 portion is preserved as DNA: 45 bases, with reading frame beginning at the first base. V and J lose 2 bases and 0 bases, and a span of 8 bases separates them. The sample was run on an Illumina NovaSeq 6000. TCRalpha and TCRbeta cDNA libraries were constructed by 5'RACE with constant-segment primers, with sample barcodes and unique molecular identifiers being introduced. RNA was extracted from every sample with Trizol reagent. Amplification of the libraries took two PCR steps, and the second step added a second sample barcode plus Illumina TruSeq adapters. Libraries were sequenced on an Illumina NovaSeq with 2 x 150 bp paired-end reads. For the original study's pipeline: Demultiplexing of reads and collapsing into UMI-guided consensus sequences were performed with migec v1.2.7. Using mixcr v2.1.11, UMI consensuses were aligned to TRA and TRB V and J templates and then assembled into clonotypes. Clonotypes were classified as expanded or contracted when called significant by both edgeR and NoisET, with noise models trained on biological replicates. For edgeR calls, the cutoffs were a false discovery rate-adjusted p below 0.01 and a log2 fold-change threshold of 1. As an exploratory analysis of dynamics, max-normalized trajectories of the 1000 most abundant clonotypes were examined by PCA with hierarchical clustering. Each responding clone was given a CD4 or CD8 phenotype based on the CD4+ and CD8+ repertoires, which had been sequenced separately. Through fastp at Q25 and MiXCR, TCRdb rebuilt clones from the public reads, retaining in-frame beta chains. Each CDR3 protein gets just one entry, which takes the most common genes and DNA from the rows behind it. The V and J calls shown here were made by TCRdb, not taken from the authors' results. The sample contains approximately 570,000 distinct CDR3 sequences, approximately 18% of them found a single time. Of the sample, 12% falls within the top ten clones.

Ficoll-Paque density gradient centrifugation was the method used to isolate PBMCs. Material for sequencing was PBMCs or a T cell subset sorted from them (not recorded which). The sequence links TRBV10-3 to TRBJ1-5, with an unclear D gene assignment. The receptor comes from an adult woman who had mild COVID-19 (a few samples of this study predate the infection). The sample titles of this study are shuffled in the database, so cell type and time point are left out; the donor was told from shared clones. In nucleotides, the sequence is TGTGCCATCAGTGAGCTCGGATATAGCAATCAGCCCCAGCATTTT. Its protein is CAISELGYSNQPQHF.